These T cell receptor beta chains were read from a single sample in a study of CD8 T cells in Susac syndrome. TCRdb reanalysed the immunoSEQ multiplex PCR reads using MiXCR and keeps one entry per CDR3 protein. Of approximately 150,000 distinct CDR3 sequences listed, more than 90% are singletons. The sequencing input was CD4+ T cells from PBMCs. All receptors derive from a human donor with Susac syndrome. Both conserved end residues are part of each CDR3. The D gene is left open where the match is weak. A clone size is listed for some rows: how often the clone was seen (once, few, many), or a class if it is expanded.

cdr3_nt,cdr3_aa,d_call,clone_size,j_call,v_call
TGTGCCACCAGTGATCCTACAGGGGGCCTTTACAATGAGCAGTTCTTC,CATSDPTGGLYNEQFF,TRBD1,-,TRBJ2-1,TRBV24-1
TGTGCCAGCAGTTACTCCGCAGTCTACACTGAAGCTTTCTTT,CASSYSAVYTEAFF,-,-,TRBJ1-1,TRBV6-5
TGTGCCAGCAGCCAAGCCGCGTGGGGTAGCGGAAGCACAGATACGCAGTATTTT,CASSQAAWGSGSTDTQYF,-,-,TRBJ2-3,TRBV3-1
TGTGCCAGCAGTGGGGGGGTTCCATACGAGCAGTACTTC,CASSGGVPYEQYF,TRBD2,-,TRBJ2-7,TRBV6-2/TRBV6-3
TGTGCCACCAGTGCGGAACGGACAGTGGACTCCTACAATGAGCAGTTCTTC,CATSAERTVDSYNEQFF,-,-,TRBJ2-1,TRBV24-1
TGTGCCAGCAGCTTAAATTACGGGAATCGGTCACCCCTCCACTTT,CASSLNYGNRSPLHF,-,-,TRBJ1-6,TRBV7-8
TGCAGTGCTAGAAGACAGGGCTCGAACACCGGGGAGCTGTTTTTT,CSARRQGSNTGELFF,TRBD1,-,TRBJ2-2,TRBV20-1
TGTGCCAGCAGTGAAGACATAGTGGCAGAGACCCAGTACTTC,CASSEDIVAETQYF,-,-,TRBJ2-5,TRBV2
TGTGCCAGCAGCCAAGGTCGGGCGGGGGCCGGGGAGCTGTTTTTT,CASSQGRAGAGELFF,TRBD2,-,TRBJ2-2,TRBV4-2
TGCGCCAGCAGCTCCGAGGGCATTCGATCGGGCACTGAAGCTTTCTTT,CASSSEGIRSGTEAFF,-,-,TRBJ1-1,TRBV5-1
TGCGCCAGCAGCCAAGTGTTTGGTGTTACAGGGGACCCAGCCCAGCATTTT,CASSQVFGVTGDPAQHF,TRBD1,once,TRBJ1-5,TRBV4-1
TGTGCCAGCAGTTTCGGGTCGATCACCGGGGAGCTGTTTTTT,CASSFGSITGELFF,-,-,TRBJ2-2,TRBV27
TGCGCCAGCAGCCAATTTGGCTTAGCTTTCTTT,CASSQFGLAFF,-,-,TRBJ1-1,TRBV4-1
TGCGCCAGCAGCCAAACTCTGGACTACGAGCAGTACTTC,CASSQTLDYEQYF,-,-,TRBJ2-7,TRBV4-1
TGTGCCAGCGGGCGTAGGGGGCGGGACACTGAAGCTTTCTTT,CASGRRGRDTEAFF,TRBD1,-,TRBJ1-1,TRBV28
TGCGCCAGCACACTCGAGCGGGACACTGAAGCTTTCTTT,CASTLERDTEAFF,-,few,TRBJ1-1,TRBV5-1
TGTGCCAGCAGCGCGGGTGTTTCAATGAGCGAGCAGTACTTC,CASSAGVSMSEQYF,-,-,TRBJ2-7,TRBV6-1
TGTGCCAGCTCAGCCGCCCAAGGGAATCAGCCCCAGCATTTT,CASSAAQGNQPQHF,-,-,TRBJ1-5,TRBV18
TGTGCCAGCTCCAAACCCAGGGCCCAAGAGACCCAGTACTTC,CASSKPRAQETQYF,-,once,TRBJ2-5,TRBV6-6
TGCGCCAGCAGCCAAGATTGGGGTTACCGCTACGAGCAGTACTTC,CASSQDWGYRYEQYF,-,-,TRBJ2-7,TRBV4-1
TGTGCCAGCAGTTGGACAGGGGGCACTGAAGCTTTCTTT,CASSWTGGTEAFF,TRBD1,-,TRBJ1-1,TRBV6-6
TGTGCCAGCTCACCTGTAAGCGGGAGCACAGATACGCAGTATTTT,CASSPVSGSTDTQYF,-,-,TRBJ2-3,TRBV18
TGCGCCAGCAGCTCCGGACGGGGTAGGGAGACCCAGTACTTC,CASSSGRGRETQYF,-,-,TRBJ2-5,TRBV5-1
TGTGCCAGCAGCCAAGATGGAGGATCGGGAGAGACCCAGTACTTC,CASSQDGGSGETQYF,-,-,TRBJ2-5,TRBV4-2
TGTGCCAGCTCACGTACAGGGCCTTTGGAGACCCAGTACTTC,CASSRTGPLETQYF,-,-,TRBJ2-5,TRBV18
TGTGCCAGCAGTTTACGACAGGGAGTCAATCAGCCCCAGCATTTT,CASSLRQGVNQPQHF,TRBD1,-,TRBJ1-5,TRBV12-3/TRBV12-4
TGTGCCAGCACTGGGATGGGGGAGAGCTCCTACAATGAGCAGTTCTTC,CASTGMGESSYNEQFF,-,-,TRBJ2-1,TRBV28
TGTGCCAGCAACAACCAGCCCCAGCATTTT,CASNNQPQHF,-,-,TRBJ1-5,TRBV28
TGTGCCAGCAAAGGGGTCCCCCATAGCAATCAGCCCCAGCATTTT,CASKGVPHSNQPQHF,-,-,TRBJ1-5,TRBV9
TGCAGCGTTGAACTCTCACGCGGGGGTAGACCGTACTTC,CSVELSRGGRPYF,TRBD2,-,TRBJ2-7,TRBV29-1
TGTGCCAGCAGCTTAGATGGAGCGGGGGGGCTCAAGACCCAGTACTTC,CASSLDGAGGLKTQYF,TRBD2,-,TRBJ2-5,TRBV11-2
TGTGCCAGCAGCGTGTATGCGAACACTGAAGCTTTCTTT,CASSVYANTEAFF,-,once,TRBJ1-1,TRBV9
TGTGCCAGCAGCCCAGGTGCCGGGAAAAATTCACCCCTCCACTTT,CASSPGAGKNSPLHF,-,-,TRBJ1-6,TRBV7-9
TGCAGCGTTGTAGGTCGGGGCCCCTACGAGCAGTACTTC,CSVVGRGPYEQYF,-,-,TRBJ2-7,TRBV29-1
TGTGCCAGCAGTTTATACCCCTACAGGGGCGGGGATGAGCAGTTCTTC,CASSLYPYRGGDEQFF,-,-,TRBJ2-1,TRBV27
TGTGCCAGCAGTCAGGGTTTGGGAGAGACCCAGTACTTC,CASSQGLGETQYF,-,-,TRBJ2-5,TRBV28
TGTGCCAGCAGTTTAGCCGGGACCGGGCAGTTCTTC,CASSLAGTGQFF,-,-,TRBJ2-1,TRBV28
TGTGCCACCAGTGCCCCAGCTAGCGGGCGGACAGATACGCAGTATTTT,CATSAPASGRTDTQYF,TRBD2,-,TRBJ2-3,TRBV24-1
TGTGCCAGCAACACCAGGGTTGGTGGCTACACCTTC,CASNTRVGGYTF,-,-,TRBJ1-2,TRBV25-1
TGTGCCAGCAGCGCATACCCCAAAGATACGCAGTATTTT,CASSAYPKDTQYF,-,-,TRBJ2-3,TRBV9
TGCGCCAGCAGCTCGCCTAGCGGGGGCTCCGATGAGCAGTTCTTC,CASSSPSGGSDEQFF,TRBD2,-,TRBJ2-1,TRBV5-1
TGTGCCAGCAACCTAGCGGGATCATACACCGGGGAGCTGTTTTTT,CASNLAGSYTGELFF,TRBD2,-,TRBJ2-2,TRBV11-2
TGTGCCAGCACCGGCCAGGGGGTCGGCATTCAGTACTTC,CASTGQGVGIQYF,TRBD1,once,TRBJ2-4,TRBV6-6
TGTGCCAGCAGTGATCGTTCATATGTTCAGGCTGGCTACACCTTC,CASSDRSYVQAGYTF,-,-,TRBJ1-2,TRBV2
TGTGCCAGCAGGGGCTCGGGGGACACTGAAGCTTTCTTT,CASRGSGDTEAFF,-,once,TRBJ1-1,TRBV28
TGTGCCAGCAGCACGCTAGCGGGGGGAGAGACCCAGTACTTC,CASSTLAGGETQYF,TRBD2,-,TRBJ2-5,TRBV5-4
TGTGCCAGCACCTCAGCGGGAGTGCCCTACGAGCAGTACTTC,CASTSAGVPYEQYF,TRBD2,-,TRBJ2-7,TRBV6-5
TGCAGCGTTGTTCGTGGGACTAACACCGGGGAGCTGTTTTTT,CSVVRGTNTGELFF,-,-,TRBJ2-2,TRBV29-1
TGCGCCAGCAGCTTGAACCCCCAGGGCGACTACGAGCAGTACTTC,CASSLNPQGDYEQYF,-,once,TRBJ2-7,TRBV5-1